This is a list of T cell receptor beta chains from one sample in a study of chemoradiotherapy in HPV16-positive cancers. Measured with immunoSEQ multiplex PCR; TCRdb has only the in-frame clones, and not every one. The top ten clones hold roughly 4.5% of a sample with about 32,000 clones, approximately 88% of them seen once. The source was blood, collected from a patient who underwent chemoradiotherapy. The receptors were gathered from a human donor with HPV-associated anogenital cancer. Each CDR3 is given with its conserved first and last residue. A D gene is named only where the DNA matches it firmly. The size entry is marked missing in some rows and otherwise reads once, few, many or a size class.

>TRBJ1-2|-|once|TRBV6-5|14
TGTGCCAGCAGTGGGGGGGAGGATAACTATGGCTACACCTTC
CASSGGEDNYGYTF
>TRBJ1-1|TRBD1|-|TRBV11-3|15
TGTGCCAGCAGCTTAGGGACAGGACTGAACACTGAAGCTTTCTTT
CASSLGTGLNTEAFF
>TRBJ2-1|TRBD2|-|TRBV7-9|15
TGTGCAGGCGGGTCGGCGGGGGGGCTACGGAATGAGCAGTTCTTC
CAGGSAGGLRNEQFF
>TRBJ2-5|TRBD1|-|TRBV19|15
TGTGCCAGTAGTATAAACACAGGGGGCCAAGAGACCCAGTACTTC
CASSINTGGQETQYF
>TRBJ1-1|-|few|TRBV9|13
TGTGCCAGCAGCGTAACCAGTAACACTGAAGCTTTCTTT
CASSVTSNTEAFF
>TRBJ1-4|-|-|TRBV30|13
TGTGCCTGGAGTCGACAGACTTGGGAAAAACTGTTTTTT
CAWSRQTWEKLFF
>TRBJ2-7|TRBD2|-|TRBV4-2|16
TGTGCCAGCAGCCAAGATTCTACCAGCGGGACCTACGAGCAGTACTTC
CASSQDSTSGTYEQYF
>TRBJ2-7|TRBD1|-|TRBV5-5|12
TGTGCCAGCAGCTTCACAGGGGACGAGCAGTACTTC
CASSFTGDEQYF
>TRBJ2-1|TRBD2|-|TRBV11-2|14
TGTGCCAGCAGCCCCAGCGGGGTGGTCAGGGAGCAGTTCTTC
CASSPSGVVREQFF
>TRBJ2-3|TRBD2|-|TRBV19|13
TGTGCCAGTAGTATAGGGGAGGGAGATACGCAGTATTTT
CASSIGEGDTQYF
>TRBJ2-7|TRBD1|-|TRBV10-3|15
TGTGCCATCAGTGAGCCGGGACAGGGGATGTGGGAGCAGTACTTC
CAISEPGQGMWEQYF
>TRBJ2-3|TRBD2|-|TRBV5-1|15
TGCGCCAGCGAAGTAAGCGGGGTTCGCACAGATACGCAGTATTTT
CASEVSGVRTDTQYF
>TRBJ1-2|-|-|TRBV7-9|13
TGTGCCAGCAGCCTTACCCGACCCGATGGCTACACCTTC
CASSLTRPDGYTF
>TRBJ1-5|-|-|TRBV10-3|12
TGTGCCATCAGTGGTGTAAATCAGCCCCAGCATTTT
CAISGVNQPQHF
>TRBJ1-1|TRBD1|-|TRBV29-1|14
TGCAGCGTAGGGACAGGGGGCCAGAACACTGAAGCTTTCTTT
CSVGTGGQNTEAFF
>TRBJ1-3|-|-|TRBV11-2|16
TGTGCCAGCAGCTTAGTTGTCGGGGGGTCTGGAAACACCATATATTTT
CASSLVVGGSGNTIYF
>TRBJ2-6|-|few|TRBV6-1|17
TGTGCCAGCAGTGCGGTAGGGGAATGTAACCGGGCCAACGTCCTGACTTTC
CASSAVGECNRANVLTF
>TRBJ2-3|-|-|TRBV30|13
TGTGCCTGGCGGGCGAGAGGGACAGATACGCAGTATTTT
CAWRARGTDTQYF
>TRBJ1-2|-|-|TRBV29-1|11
TGCAGCGTTGACGGTTCCTATGGCTACACCTTC
CSVDGSYGYTF
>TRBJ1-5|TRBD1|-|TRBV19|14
TGTGCCACGCAAGTGACAGGGGAAGGTCAGCCCCAGCATTTT
CATQVTGEGQPQHF
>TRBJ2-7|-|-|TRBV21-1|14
TGTGCCAGCTTCACAGGCTCCCTTCATCACGAGCAGTACTTC
CASFTGSLHHEQYF
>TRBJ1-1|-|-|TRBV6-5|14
TGTGCCAGCAGTTACTCGACGGGCCGCACTGAAGCTTTCTTT
CASSYSTGRTEAFF
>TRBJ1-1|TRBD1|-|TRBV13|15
TGTGCCAGCAGCTTCCGGGACAGGGTGGAAGCTGAAGCTTTCTTT
CASSFRDRVEAEAFF
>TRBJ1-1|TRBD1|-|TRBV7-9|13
TGTGCCAGCAGCTCTGGACAGGGGATTGAGGCTTTCTTT
CASSSGQGIEAFF
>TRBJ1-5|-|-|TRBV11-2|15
TGTGCCAGCAGCTTGAGGGAGGGCGGCAATCAGCCCCAGCATTTT
CASSLREGGNQPQHF
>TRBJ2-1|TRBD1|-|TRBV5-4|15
TGTGCCAGCAGCTTAGACAGGGCATGGTACAATGAGCAGTTCTTC
CASSLDRAWYNEQFF
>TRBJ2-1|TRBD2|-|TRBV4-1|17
TGCGCCAGCAGCCAACCAAGACTAGAGCGGGAGAGGAATGAGCAGTTCTTC
CASSQPRLERERNEQFF
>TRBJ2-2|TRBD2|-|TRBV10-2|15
TGCGCCACCCCAGTGGCGGGAGAAAACACCGGGGAGCTGTTTTTT
CATPVAGENTGELFF
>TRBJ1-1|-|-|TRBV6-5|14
TGTGCCAGCAGTTACCGCATTAAAGACACTGAAGCTTTCTTT
CASSYRIKDTEAFF
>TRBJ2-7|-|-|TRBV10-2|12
TGCGCCAGCATGAGGGGTTTATACGAGCAGTACTTC
CASMRGLYEQYF
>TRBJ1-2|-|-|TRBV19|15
TGTGCCAGTAGTATTTTTTCCCGGCCACGGGACGGCTACACCTTC
CASSIFSRPRDGYTF
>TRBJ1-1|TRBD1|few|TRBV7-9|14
TGTGCCAGCACCCGACAGGGGGAAGGCACTGAAGCTTTCTTT
CASTRQGEGTEAFF
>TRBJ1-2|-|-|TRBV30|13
TGTGCCTGGAGTGTTCAGGGTTCCTATGGCTACACCTTC
CAWSVQGSYGYTF
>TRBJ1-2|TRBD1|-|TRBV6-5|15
TGTGCCAGCAGTTACCCAGGGACAGGGGCGATAATCTACACCTTC
CASSYPGTGAIIYTF
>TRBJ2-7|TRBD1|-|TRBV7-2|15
TGTGCCAGCAGCTTAGCACAGGGACAGGTCTACGAGCAGTACTTC
CASSLAQGQVYEQYF
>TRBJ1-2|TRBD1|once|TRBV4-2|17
TGTGCCAGCAGCCAAGATATTTTAGGACAGGGGGCCTCAGGCTACACCTTC
CASSQDILGQGASGYTF
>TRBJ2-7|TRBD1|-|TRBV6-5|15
TGTGCCAGCAGTTCCCACCGGACAGGGTACTACGAGCAGTACTTC
CASSSHRTGYYEQYF
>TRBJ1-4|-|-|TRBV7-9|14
TGTGCCAGCAGCCTGGACAGCAATAATGAAAAACTGTTTTTT
CASSLDSNNEKLFF
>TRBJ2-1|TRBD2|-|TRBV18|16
TGTGCCAGCTCACCGGGACTAGCGGGGGCGGAGGATGAGCAGTTCTTC
CASSPGLAGAEDEQFF
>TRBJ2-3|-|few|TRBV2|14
TGTGCCAGCAGTGGGATCGGGGCAGGGGATACGCAGTATTTT
CASSGIGAGDTQYF